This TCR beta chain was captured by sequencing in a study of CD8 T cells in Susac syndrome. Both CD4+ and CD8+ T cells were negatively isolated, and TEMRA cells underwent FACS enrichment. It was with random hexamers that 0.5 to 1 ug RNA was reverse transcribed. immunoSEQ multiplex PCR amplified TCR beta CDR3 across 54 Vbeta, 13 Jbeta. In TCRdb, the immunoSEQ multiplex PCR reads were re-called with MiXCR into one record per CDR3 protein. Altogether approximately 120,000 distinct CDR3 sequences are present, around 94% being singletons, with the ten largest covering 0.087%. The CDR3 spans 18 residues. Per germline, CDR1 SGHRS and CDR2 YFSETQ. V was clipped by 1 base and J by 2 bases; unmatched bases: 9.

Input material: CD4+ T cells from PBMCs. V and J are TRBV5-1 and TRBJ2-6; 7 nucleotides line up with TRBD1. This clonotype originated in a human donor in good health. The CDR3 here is CASSLLPGGTAGANVLTF. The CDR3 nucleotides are TGCGCCAGCAGCTTGTTACCAGGGGGAACTGCTGGGGCCAACGTCCTGACTTTC.